Shown below are 29 T cell receptor beta chains from a single sample sequenced in a study of sequential checkpoint blockade in melanoma. The treatment is: randomized to nivolumab then ipilimumab (arm A) or the reverse (arm B). The data were produced by immunoSEQ multiplex PCR, yet TCRdb's version contains in-frame clones alone and is incomplete. The sample consists of approximately 11,000 clones, around 84% of them appearing once. Sequenced here: CD8+ T cells sorted from blood (inferred from file names), sampled from a patient given nivolumab and ipilimumab in sequence. The receptors stem from a human donor with melanoma.

The chain uses TRBV6-6 and TRBJ2-5, with TRBD2 matching 13 bases. The trim removed 8 bases at V and 5 bases at J, leaving 5 bases unmatched. The CDR3 is made up of 14 amino acids. Looked up from germline, CDR1 is MNHNY and CDR2 is SVGAGI (reference sequence). The CDR3 DNA reads TGTGCCAGCGCGACTAGCGGGGGGCGGGAGACCCAGTACTTC. Its translation is CASATSGGRETQYF.

This rearrangement joins TRBV11-2 to TRBJ1-1, with a weak D call TRBD1 (5 bases). With 3 bases removed from V and 6 bases from J, the gap between germline ends came to 17 bases. The CDR3 covers 15 residues. Germline CDR1 and CDR2: SGHAT and FQNNGV. In DNA, the CDR3 is TGTGCCAGCAGCTTCGTAGGGGCTTGGAAGGCTGAAGCTTTCTTT. Its translation is CASSFVGAWKAEAFF.

V usage is TRBV25-1 and J usage is TRBJ2-1, with 10 bases aligning to TRBD2. Germline V gene lookup returns CDR1 MGHDK and CDR2 SYGVNS. This CDR3 contains 11 residues. V lost 7 bases, J lost 11 bases, and 2 bases stayed unmatched. CDR3 DNA: TGTGCCAGCATAGCGGGGGGCCAGCAGTTCTTC. It encodes CASIAGGQQFF. The full variable domain, with the rest looked up from reference TRBV25-1 and TRBJ2-1, is EADIYQTPRYLVIGTGKKITLECSQTMGHDKMYWYQQDPGMELHLIHYSYGVNSTEKGDLSSESTVSRIRTEHFPLTLESARPSHTSQYLCASIAGGQQFFGPGTRLTVL.

The chain is built from TRBV4-1 and TRBJ2-7; 11 positions agree with TRBD1. Germline V gene sequence: CDR1 MGHRA, CDR2 YSYEKL. This CDR3 has 15 residues. The ends lost 6 bases at V and 2 bases at J; junction bases unmatched: 6. CDR3 sequence (DNA): TGCGCCAGCAGTCAGGACAGGGGGCCCACCTACGAGCAGTACTTC. Translation: CASSQDRGPTYEQYF.

The CDR3 spells CASSYYDRATNYGYTF. CDR3 nucleotide sequence: TGTGCCAGCAGCTACTACGACAGAGCTACTAACTATGGCTACACCTTC. This chain joins TRBV5-4 and TRBJ1-2, with D possibly matching TRBD1 (5 bases). V was trimmed by 3 bases and J by 0 bases, leaving 15 bases between them. The CDR3 sequence is 16 residues long. Germline V gene sequence: CDR1 SGHNT, CDR2 YYREEE (reference sequence).

The V and J genes are TRBV6-4 and TRBJ2-3; a possible D gene is TRBD2 (5 bases). CDR1 is MRHNA and CDR2 is SNTAGT in the germline V gene. V gave up 6 bases and J gave up 1 base, with 14 bases separating them. The CDR3 is made up of 15 amino acids. CDR3 nucleotides: TGTGCCAGCAGCGAAATAGGAGGAGGCACAGATACGCAGTATTTT. It encodes CASSEIGGGTDTQYF.

This clone was counted between two and nine times. The chain links TRBV6-4 to TRBJ2-1; TRBD2 agrees at 7 bases. The CDR3 consists of 16 residues. CDR1 is MRHNA, CDR2 SNTAGT, per germline. J gave up 1 base and V 5 bases, and 8 bases lay outside the gene matches. The CDR3: CASSRSGTDSYNEQFF. The CDR3 nucleotides read TGTGCCAGCAGTAGGAGCGGGACTGATTCCTACAATGAGCAGTTCTTC.

The rearrangement joins TRBV19 to TRBJ2-4, with a possible D match to TRBD1 (6 bases). The ends were cut back, 5 bases at V and 8 bases at J, with 13 bases in the middle. CDR3 length: 13 residues. The germline V gene encodes CDR1 LNHDA and CDR2 SQIVND (reference sequence). CDR3 region: CASSQTGMYIQYF. The CDR3 DNA is TGTGCCAGTAGTCAAACAGGGATGTACATTCAGTACTTC.

The V gene is TRBV27, the J gene TRBJ2-3; weak D call: TRBD1 (6 bases). Germline-derived CDR1 and CDR2 are MNHEY and SMNVEV (reference sequence). Trimming cost V 4 bases and J 4 bases, with 15 bases left between them. The CDR3 is 15 residues long. DNA for the CDR3: TGTGCCAGCAGTTCGGAAAACAGGGCGGCAGATACGCAGTATTTT. Protein product: CASSSENRAADTQYF.

The genes are TRBV19 and TRBJ2-3, with a weak D call TRBD2 (6 bases). The CDR3 consists of 17 residues. Germline CDR1 reads LNHDA; CDR2 reads SQIVND (reference sequence). Trimming cost V 6 bases and J 4 bases, with 23 bases left between them. CDR3 protein: CASSYVVRPSVADTQYF. CDR3 DNA: TGTGCCAGTAGCTACGTGGTTCGGCCTAGCGTGGCAGATACGCAGTATTTT. The full variable domain, with the rest looked up from reference TRBV19 and TRBJ2-3, is DGGITQSPKYLFRKEGQNVTLSCEQNLNHDAMYWYRQDPGQGLRLIYYSQIVNDFQKGDIAEGYSVSREKKESFPLTVTSAQKNPTAFYLCASSYVVRPSVADTQYFGPGTRLTVL.

The chain couples TRBV7-9 to TRBJ2-7; 9 positions match TRBD1. With 1 base clipped from V and 3 bases from J, the junction kept 7 bases outside the gene matches. The germline V gene encodes CDR1 SEHNR and CDR2 FQNEAQ (reference sequence). This CDR3 has 16 amino acids. The chain's CDR3 is CASSLDPGTGLYEQYF. The CDR3 DNA sequence: TGTGCCAGCAGCTTAGACCCCGGGACAGGGCTCTACGAGCAGTACTTC.

The chain combines TRBV11-2 with TRBJ2-1; 8 bases match TRBD2. V shed 5 bases, J shed 5 bases, and the junction held 8 bases outside the gene matches. Germline loops: CDR1 SGHAT, CDR2 FQNNGV. This CDR3 has 15 amino acids. The CDR3 sequence: CASSPTSGGNNEQFF. The CDR3 nucleotides read TGTGCCAGCAGCCCAACTAGCGGAGGAAACAATGAGCAGTTCTTC.

Remarks on this clone: This specimen includes other DNA sequences encoding the same CDR3. The chain joins TRBV6-1 to TRBJ1-2, with D perhaps TRBD1 (6 bases). The ends were cut back, 6 bases at V and 8 bases at J, with 10 bases in the middle. The V gene's germline CDR1 is MNHNS and CDR2 SASEGT. The CDR3 runs to 11 residues. The CDR3, as DNA: TGTGCCAGCAGGCAGGGGCAGGGCTACACCTTC. As protein: CASRQGQGYTF.

The chain couples TRBV5-6 to TRBJ2-7, with 8 bases lining up with TRBD1. The CDR3 has 13 amino acids. Germline loops: CDR1 SGHDT, CDR2 YYEEEE. V was clipped by 5 bases and J by 3 bases; unmatched bases: 4. For the CDR3, the DNA is TGTGCCAGCAGTCAGGGACAGGACTACGAGCAGTACTTC. Translation: CASSQGQDYEQYF.

By share of the sample, this clone is medium-sized. As DNA, the CDR3 is TGTGCCAGCAGAGCGACTAAGGGGAGGGCCTATGGCTACACCTTC. It specifies CASRATKGRAYGYTF. V usage is TRBV2 and J usage is TRBJ1-2; D is possibly TRBD1 (5 bases). Germline CDR1 and CDR2: SNHLY and FYNNEI. The CDR3 loop spans 15 amino acids. The V and J ends lost 6 bases and 4 bases respectively, with 18 bases between them. Variable domain in full (rest from reference TRBV2 and TRBJ1-2): EPEVTQTPSHQVTQMGQEVILRCVPISNHLYFYWYRQILGQKVEFLVSFYNNEISEKSEIFDDQFSVERPDGSNFTLKIRSTKLEDSAMYFCASRATKGRAYGYTFGSGTRLTVV.

The chain joins TRBV6-1 to TRBJ2-1; the D gene is possibly TRBD2 (6 bases). The length of the CDR3 is 15 residues. Germline V gives CDR1 MNHNS, CDR2 SASEGT. V was pared by 3 bases and J by 4 bases, with 13 bases between. In DNA, the CDR3 is TGTGCCAGCAGTGATGGGGACGGGAGTTACAATGAGCAGTTCTTC. The encoded protein is CASSDGDGSYNEQFF.

This rearrangement joins TRBV9 to TRBJ1-2, with unresolved D. In germline, CDR1 is SGDLS, CDR2 YYNGEE. The CDR3 consists of 15 residues. V gave up 2 bases and J gave up 0 bases, with 11 bases separating them. CDR3 nucleotides: TGTGCCAGCAGCGTTACACCCGATCCTAACTATGGCTACACCTTC. It codes for CASSVTPDPNYGYTF.

The chain recombines TRBV7-6 with TRBJ2-7; unclear D gene. Looked up from germline, CDR1 is SGHVS and CDR2 is FNYEAQ. CDR3 length: 12 amino acids. Trimming removed 1 base from V and 6 bases from J, with 7 bases in between. The CDR3 spells CASSLGRGEQYF. CDR3 sequence (DNA): TGTGCCAGCAGCTTAGGGAGAGGCGAGCAGTACTTC. Variable domain in full (rest from reference TRBV7-6 and TRBJ2-7): GAGVSQSPRYKVTKRGQDVALRCDPISGHVSLYWYRQALGQGPEFLTYFNYEAQQDKSGLPNDRFSAERPEGSISTLTIQRTEQRDSAMYRCASSLGRGEQYFGPGTRLTVT.

This clone has a handful of counts. The CDR3 nucleotides read TGCGCCAGCAGCCAAGAGCTCTCGGCCGGCAGCGATCGGGAGACCCAGTACTTC. Its protein product is CASSQELSAGSDRETQYF. This chain uses TRBV4-1 with TRBJ2-5; D gene unclear. The CDR3 extends over 18 amino acids. Germline V CDR1 and CDR2: MGHRA, YSYEKL. Trimming took off 0 bases at V and 5 bases at J, with 22 bases between the two ends.

This clone rates as medium-sized (0.01 to 0.1%). The chain couples TRBV7-9 to TRBJ2-7; 12 bases line up with TRBD2. The CDR3 is 16 amino acids. Germline trimming cut 4 bases from V and 0 bases from J; bases unmatched to any gene: 4. Germline V lookup: CDR1 SEHNR, CDR2 FQNEAQ (reference sequence). CDR3 nucleotides: TGTGCCAGCAGCTCTAGGACTAGCGGGACCTCCTACGAGCAGTACTTC. This sequence encodes CASSSRTSGTSYEQYF.

V usage is TRBV6-5 and J usage is TRBJ1-6, with D possibly matching TRBD1 (5 bases). This CDR3 has 15 amino acids. The V and J ends lost 10 bases and 9 bases respectively, with 22 bases between them. Germline assignment: CDR1 MNHEY and CDR2 SVGAGI. The CDR3 DNA reads TGTGCCACCGGTCTAACTGGGGCAGACAGTTCACCCCTCCACTTT. This sequence encodes CATGLTGADSSPLHF.

This clone appeared a few times. The chain couples TRBV27 to TRBJ2-7, with TRBD1 matching 9 bases. V gave up 4 bases and J gave up 7 bases; unmatched junction bases: 8. Germline V gene sequence: CDR1 MNHEY, CDR2 SMNVEV (reference sequence). The CDR3 covers 14 residues. The CDR3 DNA sequence: TGTGCCAGCAGTTCCCACAGGGGGCCGGGGGAGCAGTACTTC. This gives the protein CASSSHRGPGEQYF.

The rearrangement uses TRBV30 and TRBJ1-1; tentatively, D is TRBD1 (6 bases). Trimming removed 3 bases at V and 7 bases at J, with 12 bases between. Germline V lookup: CDR1 GTSNPN, CDR2 SVGIG (reference sequence). There are 12 residues in the CDR3. The CDR3 loop reads CAWRPGDDEAFF. The CDR3 DNA follows: TGTGCCTGGAGACCAGGGGATGATGAAGCTTTCTTT. The complete variable domain, with remaining parts taken from reference TRBV30 and TRBJ1-1, reads SQTIHQWPATLVQPVGSPLSLECTVEGTSNPNLYWYRQAAGRGLQLLFYSVGIGQISSEVPQNLSASRPQDRQFILSSKKLLLSDSGFYLCAWRPGDDEAFFGQGTRLTVV.

This chain connects TRBV27 to TRBJ1-1; D not certain. Trimming pared 5 bases from V and 0 bases from J, leaving 7 bases between. This CDR3 has 13 amino acids. Per the germline V gene, CDR1 is MNHEY and CDR2 is SMNVEV (reference sequence). CDR3 residues: CASSPFLNTEAFF. The CDR3 DNA reads as TGTGCCAGCAGTCCCTTCCTGAACACTGAAGCTTTCTTT.

This chain joins TRBV6-6 and TRBJ2-1; 8 bases match TRBD2. With 7 bases clipped from V and 8 bases from J, the junction kept 10 bases outside the gene matches. Germline V CDR1 and CDR2: MNHNY, SVGAGI (reference sequence). The CDR3 totals 14 residues. The CDR3 here is CASKAGATWDEQFF. In DNA form, the CDR3 reads TGTGCCAGCAAAGCGGGGGCCACTTGGGATGAGCAGTTCTTC.

The chain couples TRBV6-1 to TRBJ2-1; 12 nucleotides match TRBD2. Trimming cost V 0 bases and J 8 bases; bases outside gene matches: 2. The V gene's germline CDR1 is MNHNS and CDR2 SASEGT. The CDR3 spans 15 residues. CDR3: CASSEATSGGYEQFF. CDR3 nucleotide sequence: TGTGCCAGCAGTGAAGCGACTAGCGGGGGCTATGAGCAGTTCTTC.

Only one count was recorded for this clone. Germline and junction disagree at one end, which may indicate a read error. The chain combines TRBV7-3 with TRBJ2-2; 12 nucleotides agree with TRBD2. The CDR3 is 15 residues long. Germline CDR1 and CDR2: SGHTA and FQGTGA. The CDR3 bases are TGTGCCAGCAGCTTACTAGCGGGGGGGCCACGGGGAGCTGTTTTT. This translates into CASSLLAGGPRGAVF.

This chain links TRBV6-1 with TRBJ1-3; D unresolved. Germline V gene data show CDR1 as MNHNS and CDR2 as SASEGT. The CDR3 loop spans 14 amino acids. Trimming pared 2 bases from V and 2 bases from J, leaving 7 bases between. CDR3: CASSEQAAGNTIYF. The CDR3 DNA sequence: TGTGCCAGCAGTGAACAGGCAGCTGGAAACACCATATATTTT.

The rearrangement uses TRBV6-5 and TRBJ2-7; D may be TRBD2 (6 bases). Trimming removed 0 bases at V and 2 bases at J, with 8 bases between. The CDR3 loop spans 14 amino acids. CDR1 MNHEY and CDR2 SVGAGI come from the germline V gene. CDR3: CASSYSTGAYEQYF. The CDR3 bases are TGTGCCAGCAGTTACTCGACGGGGGCCTACGAGCAGTACTTC.